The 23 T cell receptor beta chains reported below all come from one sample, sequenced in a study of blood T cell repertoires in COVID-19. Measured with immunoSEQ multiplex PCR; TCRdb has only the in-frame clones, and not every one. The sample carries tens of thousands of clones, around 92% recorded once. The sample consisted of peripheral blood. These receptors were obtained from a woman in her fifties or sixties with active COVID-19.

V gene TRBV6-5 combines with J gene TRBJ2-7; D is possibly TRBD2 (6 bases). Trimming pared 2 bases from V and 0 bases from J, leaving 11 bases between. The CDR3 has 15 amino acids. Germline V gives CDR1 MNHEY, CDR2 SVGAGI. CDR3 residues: CASSYGGESSYEQYF. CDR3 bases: TGTGCCAGCAGTTACGGAGGGGAGAGCTCCTACGAGCAGTACTTC.

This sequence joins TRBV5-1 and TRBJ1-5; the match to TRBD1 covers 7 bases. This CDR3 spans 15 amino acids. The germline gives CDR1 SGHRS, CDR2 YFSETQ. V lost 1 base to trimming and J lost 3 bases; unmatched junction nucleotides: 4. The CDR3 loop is CASSLQGQINQPQHF. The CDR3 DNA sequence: TGCGCCAGCAGCTTGCAGGGACAGATCAATCAGCCCCAGCATTTT.

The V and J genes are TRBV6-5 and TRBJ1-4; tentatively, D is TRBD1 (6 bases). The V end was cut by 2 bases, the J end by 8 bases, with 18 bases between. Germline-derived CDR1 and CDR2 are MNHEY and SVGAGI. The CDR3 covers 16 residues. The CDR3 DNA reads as TGTGCCAGCAGTTACGCTTCGGGGGGGCGTTTGGAAAAACTGTTTTTT. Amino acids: CASSYASGGRLEKLFF.

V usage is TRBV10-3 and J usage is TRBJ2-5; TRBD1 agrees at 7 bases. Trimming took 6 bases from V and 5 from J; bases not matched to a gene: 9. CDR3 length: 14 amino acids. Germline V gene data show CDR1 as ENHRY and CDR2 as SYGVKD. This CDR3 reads CAISSRGTDETQYF. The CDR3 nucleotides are TGTGCCATCAGCAGCCGAGGGACAGACGAGACCCAGTACTTC.

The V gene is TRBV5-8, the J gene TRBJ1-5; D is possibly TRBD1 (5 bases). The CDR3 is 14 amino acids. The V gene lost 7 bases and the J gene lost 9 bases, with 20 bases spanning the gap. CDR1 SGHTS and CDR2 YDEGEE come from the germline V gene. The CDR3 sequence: CASLPRTLVGPQHF. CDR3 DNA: TGTGCCAGCCTACCAAGGACATTGGTAGGGCCCCAGCATTTT.

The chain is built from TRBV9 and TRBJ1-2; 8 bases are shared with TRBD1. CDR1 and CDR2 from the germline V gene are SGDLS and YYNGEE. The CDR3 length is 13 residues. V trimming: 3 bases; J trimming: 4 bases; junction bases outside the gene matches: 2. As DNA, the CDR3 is TGTGCCAGCAGCGGACAGGGGCGCTATGGCTACACCTTC. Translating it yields CASSGQGRYGYTF. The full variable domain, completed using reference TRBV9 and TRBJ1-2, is DSGVTQTPKHLITATGQRVTLRCSPRSGDLSVYWYQQSLDQGLQFLIQYYNGEERAKGNILERFSAQQFPDLHSELNLSSLELGDSALYFCASSGQGRYGYTFGSGTRLTVV.

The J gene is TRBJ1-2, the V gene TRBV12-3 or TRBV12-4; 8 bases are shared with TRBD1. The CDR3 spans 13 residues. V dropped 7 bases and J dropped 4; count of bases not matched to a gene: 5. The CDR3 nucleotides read TGTGCCAGCACCAACAGGGGGGTCTATGGCTACACCTTC. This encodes CASTNRGVYGYTF.

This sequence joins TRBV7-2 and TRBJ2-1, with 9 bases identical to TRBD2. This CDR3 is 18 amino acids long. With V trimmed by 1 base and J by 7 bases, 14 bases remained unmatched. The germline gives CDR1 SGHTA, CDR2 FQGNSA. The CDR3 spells CASSLVASGAGGQNEQFF. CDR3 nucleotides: TGTGCCAGCAGCTTAGTGGCTTCGGGGGCGGGAGGGCAAAATGAGCAGTTCTTC. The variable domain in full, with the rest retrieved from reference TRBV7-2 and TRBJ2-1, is GAGVSQSPSNKVTEKGKDVELRCDPISGHTALYWYRQSLGQGLEFLIYFQGNSAPDKSGLPSDRFSAERTGGSVSTLTIQRTQQEDSAVYLCASSLVASGAGGQNEQFFGPGTRLTVL.

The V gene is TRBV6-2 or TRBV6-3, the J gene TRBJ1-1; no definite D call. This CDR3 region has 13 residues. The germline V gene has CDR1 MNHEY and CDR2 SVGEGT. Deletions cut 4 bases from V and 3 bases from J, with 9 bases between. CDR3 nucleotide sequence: TGTGCCAGCAGTTGGGCTTTACACACTGAAGCTTTCTTT. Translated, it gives CASSWALHTEAFF.

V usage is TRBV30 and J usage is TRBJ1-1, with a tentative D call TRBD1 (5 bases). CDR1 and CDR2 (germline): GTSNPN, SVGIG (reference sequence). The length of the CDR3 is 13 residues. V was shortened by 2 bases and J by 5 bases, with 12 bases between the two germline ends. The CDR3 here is CAWSRQGRTEAFF. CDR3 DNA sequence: TGTGCCTGGAGTCGGCAGGGAAGGACTGAAGCTTTCTTT.

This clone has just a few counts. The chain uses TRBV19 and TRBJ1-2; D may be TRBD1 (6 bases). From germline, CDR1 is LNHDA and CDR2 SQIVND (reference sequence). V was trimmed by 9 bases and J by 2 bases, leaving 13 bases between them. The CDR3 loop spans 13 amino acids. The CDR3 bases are TGTGCCAGCGCCCGGGGGGCCAACTATGGCTACACCTTC. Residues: CASARGANYGYTF.

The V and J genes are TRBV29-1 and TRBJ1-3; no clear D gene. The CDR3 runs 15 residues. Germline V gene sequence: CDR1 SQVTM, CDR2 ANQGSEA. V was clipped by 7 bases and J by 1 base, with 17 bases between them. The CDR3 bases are TGCAGCGCAACTACCCGAGAGGTATCTGGAAACACCATATATTTT. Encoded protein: CSATTREVSGNTIYF. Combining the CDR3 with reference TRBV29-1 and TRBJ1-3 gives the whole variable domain SAVISQKPSRDICQRGTSLTIQCQVDSQVTMMFWYRQQPGQSLTLIATANQGSEATYESGFVIDKFPISRPNLTFSTLTVSNMSPEDSSIYLCSATTREVSGNTIYFGEGSWLTVV.

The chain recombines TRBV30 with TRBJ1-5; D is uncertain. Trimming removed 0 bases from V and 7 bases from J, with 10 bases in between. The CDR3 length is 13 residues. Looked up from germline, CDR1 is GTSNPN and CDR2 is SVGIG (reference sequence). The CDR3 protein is CAWSVEMEQPQHF. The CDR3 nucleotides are TGTGCCTGGAGTGTAGAGATGGAGCAGCCCCAGCATTTT.

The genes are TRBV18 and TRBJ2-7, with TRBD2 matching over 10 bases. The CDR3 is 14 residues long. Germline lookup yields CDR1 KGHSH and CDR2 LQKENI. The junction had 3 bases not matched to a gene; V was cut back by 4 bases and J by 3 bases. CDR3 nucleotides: TGTGCCAGCTCACGAGCGGGAGGGAGCTACGAGCAGTACTTC. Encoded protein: CASSRAGGSYEQYF.

Written as DNA, the CDR3 is TGCGCCAGCTCTCCGGGACTTAGCTCTGGGGCCAACGTCCTGACTTTC. Protein: CASSPGLSSGANVLTF. This chain joins TRBV10-1 and TRBJ2-6; a possible D gene is TRBD2 (6 bases). This CDR3 has 16 amino acids. The V and J ends lost 8 bases and 0 bases respectively, with 14 bases between them. Germline V gene data show CDR1 as WNHNN and CDR2 as SYGVQD (reference sequence).

CDR3 sequence reads: CAISASGINQPQHF. In nucleotides, the CDR3 is TGTGCCATCAGCGCCTCGGGGATCAATCAGCCCCAGCATTTT. The chain uses TRBV10-3 and TRBJ1-5; D not resolved. Germline values: CDR1 ENHRY, CDR2 SYGVKD. This CDR3 region has 14 residues. V was cut by 6 bases and J by 3 bases, with 12 bases left in between.

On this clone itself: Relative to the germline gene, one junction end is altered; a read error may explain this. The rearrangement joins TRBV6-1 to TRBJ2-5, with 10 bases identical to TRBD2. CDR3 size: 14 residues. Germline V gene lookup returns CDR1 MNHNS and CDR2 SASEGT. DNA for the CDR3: TGTGCCAGCAATGAAGCGGGGGGGCGAGAGACCCAGTACTTC. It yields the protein CASNEAGGRETQYF.

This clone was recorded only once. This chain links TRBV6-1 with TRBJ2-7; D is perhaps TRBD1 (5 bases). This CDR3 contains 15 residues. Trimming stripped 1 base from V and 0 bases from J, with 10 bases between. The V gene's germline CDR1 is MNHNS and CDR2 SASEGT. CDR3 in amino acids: CASSEGRVSSYEQYF. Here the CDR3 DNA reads TGTGCCAGCAGTGAAGGCAGGGTGAGCTCCTACGAGCAGTACTTC.

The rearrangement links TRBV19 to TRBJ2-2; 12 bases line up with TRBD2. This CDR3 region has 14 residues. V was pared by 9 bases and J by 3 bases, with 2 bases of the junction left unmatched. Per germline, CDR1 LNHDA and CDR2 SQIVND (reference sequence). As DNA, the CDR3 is TGTGCCAGCTCTAGCGGGAGGGACACCGGGGAGCTGTTTTTT. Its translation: CASSSGRDTGELFF.

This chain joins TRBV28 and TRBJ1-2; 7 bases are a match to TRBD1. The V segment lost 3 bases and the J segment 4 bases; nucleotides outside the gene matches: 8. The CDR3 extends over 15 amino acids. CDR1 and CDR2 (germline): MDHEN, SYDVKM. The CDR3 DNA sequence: TGTGCCAGCAGTTTGGGAACAGGGGTCCTCTATGGCTACACCTTC. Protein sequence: CASSLGTGVLYGYTF.

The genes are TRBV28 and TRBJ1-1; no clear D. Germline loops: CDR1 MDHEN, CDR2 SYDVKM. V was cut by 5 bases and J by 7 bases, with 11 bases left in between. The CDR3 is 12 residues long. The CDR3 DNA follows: TGTGCCAGCAGTGGAGGAAGGAATGAAGCTTTCTTT. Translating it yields CASSGGRNEAFF.

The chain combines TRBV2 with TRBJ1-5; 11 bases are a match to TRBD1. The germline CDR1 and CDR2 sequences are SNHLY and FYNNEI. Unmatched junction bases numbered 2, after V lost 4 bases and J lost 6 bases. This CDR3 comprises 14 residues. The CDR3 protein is CASSGTGGRQPQHF. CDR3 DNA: TGTGCCAGCAGTGGGACAGGGGGCCGTCAGCCCCAGCATTTT.

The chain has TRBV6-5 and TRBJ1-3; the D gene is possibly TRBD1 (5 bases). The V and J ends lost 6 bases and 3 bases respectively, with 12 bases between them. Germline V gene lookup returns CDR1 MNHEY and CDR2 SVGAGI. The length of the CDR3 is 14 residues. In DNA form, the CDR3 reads TGTGCCAGCAGGGAGGGGATTGGTGGAAACACCATATATTTT. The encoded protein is CASREGIGGNTIYF.